What follows are 9 T cell receptor beta chains derived from one specimen sequenced in a study of response to subunit inactivated influenza vaccine. Using its own MiXCR run on the RT-PCR reads, TCRdb lists one record per CDR3 protein. The data show about 700,000 distinct CDR3 sequences, around 14% seen once. The specimen was PBMCs from blood, collected less than 15 days before vaccination. These TCRs come from a man in his fifties or sixties who received an inactivated influenza vaccine.

This clonotype has a handful of counts. The CDR3 loop is CASSFGTSDTDTQYF. The CDR3 region has the DNA TGTGCCAGCAGTTTCGGGACTAGCGACACAGATACGCAGTATTTT. The genes are TRBV6-5 and TRBJ2-3; 10 bases line up with TRBD2. V shed 4 bases, J shed 2 bases, and the junction held 3 bases outside the gene matches. CDR1 and CDR2 from the germline V gene are MNHEY and SVGAGI. The CDR3 totals 15 residues.

This clonotype was seen a handful of times. This chain uses TRBV4-3 with TRBJ2-1, with a possible D match to TRBD2 (6 bases). The germline V gene has CDR1 LGHNA and CDR2 YSLEER. Trimming took 4 bases from V and 9 from J, leaving 16 bases between them. This CDR3 contains 14 residues. The CDR3 DNA follows: TGCGCCAGCAGCCCCTTTGGACTATTTGGTGAGCAGTTCTTC. This translates into CASSPFGLFGEQFF.

CDR3 DNA: TGCAGTGCTAGAGACCCCGGACAGAATGAAAAACTGTTTTTT. This translates into CSARDPGQNEKLFF. The rearrangement uses TRBV20-1 and TRBJ1-4, with a weak D call TRBD1 (6 bases). The CDR3 loop spans 14 amino acids. From germline, CDR1 is DFQATT and CDR2 SNEGSKA (reference sequence). The V gene lost 0 bases and the J gene lost 5 bases, with 10 bases spanning the gap.

There are a few counts of this clonotype. J is TRBJ1-1 and V is TRBV11-2; D not certain. CDR3 size: 13 residues. V lost 3 bases and J 10 bases, leaving 15 bases between the germline ends. In germline, CDR1 is SGHAT, CDR2 FQNNGV. The CDR3 nucleotides are TGTGCCAGCAGCTTGTCGGTAAAGTCTGCAGCTTTCTTT. As protein: CASSLSVKSAAFF.

This clonotype has a handful of counts. The rearrangement uses TRBV15 and TRBJ2-7, with 9 bases lining up with TRBD2. The CDR3 covers 15 residues. J lost 2 bases, V lost 3 bases, and 5 bases had no gene match. Germline assignment: CDR1 LNHNV and CDR2 YYDKDF (reference sequence). CDR3 sequence (DNA): TGTGCCACCAGCAGGGAGACTAGCGGAACCTACGAGCAGTACTTC. This gives the protein CATSRETSGTYEQYF.

This clonotype was counted a few times. This rearrangement joins TRBV20-1 to TRBJ2-2; D is ambiguous. The CDR3 totals 14 residues. Germline CDR1 reads DFQATT; CDR2 reads SNEGSKA (reference sequence). Trimming removed 3 bases at V and 1 base at J, with 9 bases between. The CDR3 sequence: CSASPIQNTGELFF. The CDR3 DNA reads as TGCAGTGCTAGCCCGATACAGAACACCGGGGAGCTGTTTTTT.

In this sample, this clonotype turned up many times. This chain connects TRBV20-1 to TRBJ2-3, with D possibly being TRBD1 or TRBD2 (5 bases each). CDR1 and CDR2 (germline): DFQATT, SNEGSKA (reference sequence). CDR3 length: 15 residues. Trimming stripped 0 bases from V and 2 bases from J, with 12 bases between. CDR3 coding DNA: TGCAGTGCTAGAGATCTACGGGACGACACAGATACGCAGTATTTT. The encoded protein is CSARDLRDDTDTQYF.

The rearrangement uses TRBV10-3 and TRBJ1-3, with 7 bases that match TRBD1. CDR1 is ENHRY, CDR2 SYGVKD, per germline. The V segment lost 5 bases and the J segment 3 bases; nucleotides outside the gene matches: 1. The CDR3 loop spans 13 amino acids. The CDR3 region has the DNA TGTGCCATCAGTAGGACAGGTGGAAACACCATATATTTT. It translates to CAISRTGGNTIYF.

This clonotype was recorded at least ten times. The chain recombines TRBV29-1 with TRBJ2-1; 11 nucleotides agree with TRBD2. Germline V gives CDR1 SQVTM, CDR2 ANQGSEA. The CDR3 sequence is 17 residues long. V gave up 7 bases and J gave up 1 base; unmatched junction bases: 12. In nucleotides, the CDR3 is TGCAGCGCTTCGGGTAGCGGGAGGGCCAGGTCCTACAATGAGCAGTTCTTC. It codes for CSASGSGRARSYNEQFF.